This T cell receptor beta chain was sequenced in a study of blood T cell repertoires in COVID-19. Study processing details: Using reference gene primer amplification, nucleated cell counts were estimated. Data came from immunoSEQ multiplex PCR; TCRdb stores just in-frame clones and leaves some out. Clonal size and the V and J genes are those of that table, whereas D and trimming came from the DNA. Here the sample spans under 150,000 clones, roughly 83% being singletons. The germline V gene has CDR1 MNHNS and CDR2 SASEGT. The CDR3 length is 18 residues. V gave up 3 bases and J gave up 1 base; unmatched junction bases: 6. Participant reports of clinical history set cohort assignment.

Sequenced input: PBMCs or T cells enriched from blood (not recorded which). This receptor was obtained from a man between 35 and 55 years old with acute COVID-19. This rearrangement joins TRBV6-1 to TRBJ2-1, with 13 bases lining up with TRBD2. Here the CDR3 reads CASSERTSGSWSYNEQFF. The CDR3 region has the DNA TGTGCCAGCAGTGAGCGGACTAGCGGGAGCTGGTCCTACAATGAGCAGTTCTTC.